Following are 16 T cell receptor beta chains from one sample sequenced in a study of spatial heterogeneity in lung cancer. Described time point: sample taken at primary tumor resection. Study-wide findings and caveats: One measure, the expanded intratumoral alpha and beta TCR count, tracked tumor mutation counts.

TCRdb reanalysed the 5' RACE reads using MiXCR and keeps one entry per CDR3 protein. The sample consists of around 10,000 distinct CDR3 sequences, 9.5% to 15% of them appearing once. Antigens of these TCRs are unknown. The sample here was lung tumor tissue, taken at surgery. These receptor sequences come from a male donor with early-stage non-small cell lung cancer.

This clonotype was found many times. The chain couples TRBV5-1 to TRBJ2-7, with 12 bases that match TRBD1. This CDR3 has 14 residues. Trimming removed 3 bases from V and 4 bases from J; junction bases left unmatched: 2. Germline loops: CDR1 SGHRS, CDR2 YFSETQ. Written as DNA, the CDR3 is TGCGCCAGCAGCTCGGGACAGGGGGCATACGAGCAGTACTTC. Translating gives CASSSGQGAYEQYF.

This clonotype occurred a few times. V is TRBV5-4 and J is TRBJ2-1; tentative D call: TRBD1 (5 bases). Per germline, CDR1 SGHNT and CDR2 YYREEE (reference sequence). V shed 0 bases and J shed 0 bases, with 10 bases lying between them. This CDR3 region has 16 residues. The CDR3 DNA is TGTGCCAGCAGCTTGGTGGGGCAGATCTCCTACAATGAGCAGTTCTTC. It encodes CASSLVGQISYNEQFF.

This CDR3 is CSVGSGVAKNIQYF. Here the CDR3 DNA reads TGCAGTGTAGGCTCAGGGGTAGCCAAAAACATTCAGTACTTC. This chain links TRBV20-1 with TRBJ2-4; tentative D call: TRBD1 (6 bases). With 7 bases removed from V and 0 bases from J, the gap between germline ends came to 13 bases. Germline V CDR1 and CDR2: DFQATT, SNEGSKA (reference sequence). The CDR3 covers 14 residues.

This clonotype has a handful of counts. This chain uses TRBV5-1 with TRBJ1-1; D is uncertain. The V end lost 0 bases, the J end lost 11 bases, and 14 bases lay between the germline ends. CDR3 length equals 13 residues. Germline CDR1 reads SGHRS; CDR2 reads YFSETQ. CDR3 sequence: CASSLGGSPGAFF. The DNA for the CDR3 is TGCGCCAGCAGCTTGGGCGGCAGCCCAGGTGCTTTCTTT.

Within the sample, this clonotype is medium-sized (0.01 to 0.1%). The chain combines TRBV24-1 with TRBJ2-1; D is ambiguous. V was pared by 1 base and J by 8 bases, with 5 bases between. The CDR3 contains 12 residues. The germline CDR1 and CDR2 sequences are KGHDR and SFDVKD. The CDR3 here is CATSDFDDEQFF. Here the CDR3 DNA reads TGTGCCACCAGTGATTTCGATGATGAGCAGTTCTTC.

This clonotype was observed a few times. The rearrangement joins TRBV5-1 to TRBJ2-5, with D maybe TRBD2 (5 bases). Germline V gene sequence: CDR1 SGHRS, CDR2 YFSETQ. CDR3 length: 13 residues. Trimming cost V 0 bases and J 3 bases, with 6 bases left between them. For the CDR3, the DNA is TGCGCCAGCAGCTTGGACGGGGAAGAGACCCAGTACTTC. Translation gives CASSLDGEETQYF. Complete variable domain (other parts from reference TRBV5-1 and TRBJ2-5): KAGVTQTPRYLIKTRGQQVTLSCSPISGHRSVSWYQQTPGQGLQFLFEYFSETQRNKGNFPGRFSGRQFSNSRSEMNVSTLELGDSALYLCASSLDGEETQYFGPGTRLLVL.

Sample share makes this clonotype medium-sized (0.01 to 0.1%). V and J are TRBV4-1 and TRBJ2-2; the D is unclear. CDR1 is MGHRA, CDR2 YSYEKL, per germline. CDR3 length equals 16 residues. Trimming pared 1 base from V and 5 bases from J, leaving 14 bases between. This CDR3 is CASSQVPRVETGELFF. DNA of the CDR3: TGCGCCAGCAGCCAAGTTCCCCGGGTGGAGACCGGGGAGCTGTTTTTT.

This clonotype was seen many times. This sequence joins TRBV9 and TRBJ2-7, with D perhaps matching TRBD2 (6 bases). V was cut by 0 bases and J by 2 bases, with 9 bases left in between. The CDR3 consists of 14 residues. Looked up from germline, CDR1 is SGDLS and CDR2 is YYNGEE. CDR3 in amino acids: CASSVEPSAYEQYF. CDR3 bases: TGTGCCAGCAGCGTAGAGCCTAGCGCCTACGAGCAGTACTTC.

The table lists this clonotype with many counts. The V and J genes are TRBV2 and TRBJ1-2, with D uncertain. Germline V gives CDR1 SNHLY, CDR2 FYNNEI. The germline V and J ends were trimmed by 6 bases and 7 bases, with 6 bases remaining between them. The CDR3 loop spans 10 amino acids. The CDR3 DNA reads TGTGCCAGCAGAGATATTGGCTACACCTTC. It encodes CASRDIGYTF.

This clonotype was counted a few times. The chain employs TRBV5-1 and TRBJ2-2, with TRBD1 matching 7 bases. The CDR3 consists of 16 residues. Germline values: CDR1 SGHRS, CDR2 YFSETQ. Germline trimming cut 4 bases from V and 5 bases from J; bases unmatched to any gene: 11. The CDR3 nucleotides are TGCGCCAGCAGCCCCCACCGGGACAGCACTACCGGGGAGCTGTTTTTT. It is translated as CASSPHRDSTTGELFF.

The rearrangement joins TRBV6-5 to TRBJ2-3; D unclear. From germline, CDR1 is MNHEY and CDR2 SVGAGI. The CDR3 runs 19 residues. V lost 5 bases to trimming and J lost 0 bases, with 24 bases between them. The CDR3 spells CASSPWPFLLPSSTDTQYF. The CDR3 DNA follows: TGTGCCAGCAGTCCATGGCCCTTCTTGCTTCCGTCTAGCACAGATACGCAGTATTTT.

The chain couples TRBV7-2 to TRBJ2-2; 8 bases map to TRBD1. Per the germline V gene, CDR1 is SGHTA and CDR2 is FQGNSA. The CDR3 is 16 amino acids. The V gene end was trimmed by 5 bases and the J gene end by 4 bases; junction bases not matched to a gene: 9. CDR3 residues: CASSPPGQGGTGELFF. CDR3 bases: TGTGCCAGCAGCCCCCCCGGACAGGGAGGCACCGGGGAGCTGTTTTTT. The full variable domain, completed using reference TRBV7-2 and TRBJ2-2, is GAGVSQSPSNKVTEKGKDVELRCDPISGHTALYWYRQSLGQGLEFLIYFQGNSAPDKSGLPSDRFSAERTGGSVSTLTIQRTQQEDSAVYLCASSPPGQGGTGELFFGEGSRLTVL.

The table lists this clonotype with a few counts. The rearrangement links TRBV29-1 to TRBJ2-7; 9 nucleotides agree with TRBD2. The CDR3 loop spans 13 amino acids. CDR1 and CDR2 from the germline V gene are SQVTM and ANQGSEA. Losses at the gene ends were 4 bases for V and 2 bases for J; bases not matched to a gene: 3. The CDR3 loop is CSVVPSGAYEQYF. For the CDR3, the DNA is TGCAGCGTTGTACCTAGCGGGGCCTACGAGCAGTACTTC.

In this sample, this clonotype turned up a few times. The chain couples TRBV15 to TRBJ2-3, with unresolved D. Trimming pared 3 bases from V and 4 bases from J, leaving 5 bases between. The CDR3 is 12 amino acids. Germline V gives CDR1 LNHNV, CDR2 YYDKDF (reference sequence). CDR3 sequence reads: CATSSGADTQYF. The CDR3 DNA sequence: TGTGCCACCAGCAGCGGCGCAGATACGCAGTATTTT.

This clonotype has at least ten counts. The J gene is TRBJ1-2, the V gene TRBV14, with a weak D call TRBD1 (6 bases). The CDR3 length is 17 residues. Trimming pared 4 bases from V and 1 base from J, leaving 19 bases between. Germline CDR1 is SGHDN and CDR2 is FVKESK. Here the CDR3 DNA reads TGTGCCAGCAGCCCCTTATTAATACAGGGTGTTAACTATGGCTACACCTTC. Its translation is CASSPLLIQGVNYGYTF.

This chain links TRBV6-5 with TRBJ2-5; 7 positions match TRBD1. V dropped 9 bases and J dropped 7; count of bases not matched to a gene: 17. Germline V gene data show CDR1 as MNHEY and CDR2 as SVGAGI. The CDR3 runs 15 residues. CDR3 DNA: TGTGCCAGTCAACAGGGGTCCTCCCGCCAGGGGACCCAGTACTTC. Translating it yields CASQQGSSRQGTQYF.